Below, 24 T cell receptor beta chains from the same sample are listed, as sequenced in a study of cytomegalovirus exposure and HLA in healthy donors (TCRdb year 2017). Library preparation used the immunoSEQ multiplex PCR assay. For the multiplex PCR, a mixture combining 60 forward primers for TCR Vbeta segments and 13 reverse primers for TCR Jbeta segments was used. As stored in TCRdb, this immuneACCESS dataset retains in-frame rearrangements with V and J assigned. A fraction of the clones does not appear; measured against another copy, unresolved V genes explain less than half of the discrepancy, and the remainder lacks a known reason. The sample yields about 130,000 clones; about 80% were counted once. Jointly, the top ten make up 1% to 1.5% of the sample. The sample comprised PBMCs. The receptors come from a man aged 50 to 60 in good health and CMV-seronegative.

The chain carries TRBV25-1 and TRBJ2-7, with 13 bases matching TRBD2. V shed 1 base and J 5 bases; nucleotides not matched to a gene: 2. The CDR3 contains 15 residues. Germline V lookup: CDR1 MGHDK, CDR2 SYGVNS. The CDR3 loop is CASSESTSGRNEQYF. The CDR3 DNA reads TGTGCCAGCAGTGAATCGACTAGCGGGAGGAACGAGCAGTACTTC.

The genes are TRBV6-1 and TRBJ1-5, with 11 bases that match TRBD1. The CDR3 is 15 residues long. Looked up from germline, CDR1 is MNHNS and CDR2 is SASEGT. The trim removed 3 bases at V and 6 bases at J, leaving 4 bases unmatched. The CDR3 loop reads CASSEGTGGFQPQHF. CDR3 nucleotide sequence: TGTGCCAGCAGTGAGGGGACAGGGGGTTTTCAGCCCCAGCATTTT.

CDR3: CAGRTGEADTQYF. DNA of the CDR3: TGTGCCGGTAGAACGGGAGAGGCGGATACGCAGTATTTT. The chain links TRBV6-6 to TRBJ2-3, with a weak D call TRBD2 (6 bases). The CDR3 length is 13 residues. Trimming took off 11 bases at V and 6 bases at J, with 18 bases between the two ends. Germline V CDR1 and CDR2: MNHNY, SVGAGI (reference sequence).

The chain employs TRBV18 and TRBJ1-2; 8 bases line up with TRBD1. The length of the CDR3 is 14 residues. Germline V lookup: CDR1 KGHSH, CDR2 LQKENI. V lost 4 bases to trimming and J lost 4 bases; unmatched junction nucleotides: 5. CDR3: CASSLGQGSYGYTF. The DNA of the CDR3 is TGTGCCAGCTCACTCGGACAGGGAAGCTATGGCTACACCTTC. The full variable domain, in which reference TRBV18 and TRBJ1-2 provide the parts outside the CDR3, is NAGVMQNPRHLVRRRGQEARLRCSPMKGHSHVYWYRQLPEEGLKFMVYLQKENIIDESGMPKERFSAEFPKEGPSILRIQQVVRGDSAAYFCASSLGQGSYGYTFGSGTRLTVV.

The V gene is TRBV29-1, the J gene TRBJ2-3, with no clear D. CDR1 is SQVTM, CDR2 ANQGSEA, per germline. The CDR3 extends over 13 amino acids. The V end was cut by 5 bases, the J end by 5 bases, with 14 bases between. The CDR3 here is CSVQGSKQDTQYF. CDR3 sequence (DNA): TGCAGCGTTCAAGGGTCGAAGCAAGATACGCAGTATTTT.

V and J are TRBV6-5 and TRBJ2-3; D may be TRBD2 (5 bases). This CDR3 region has 14 residues. Trimming left V 0 bases short and J 4 bases short, with 8 bases between. The germline gives CDR1 MNHEY, CDR2 SVGAGI. CDR3 nucleotide sequence: TGTGCCAGCAGTTACTCCCAGGAGGCAGATACGCAGTATTTT. It encodes CASSYSQEADTQYF.

This rearrangement joins TRBV30 to TRBJ2-1; 10 nucleotides match TRBD2. The CDR3 contains 15 residues. V trimming: 3 bases; J trimming: 9 bases; junction bases outside the gene matches: 11. Germline values: CDR1 GTSNPN, CDR2 SVGIG (reference sequence). CDR3 bases: TGTGCCTGGAGGGCTAGCGGGAGCCCTGGCGGTGAGCAGTTCTTC. Translated, it gives CAWRASGSPGGEQFF.

The genes are TRBV27 and TRBJ1-1; perhaps TRBD1 as D (5 bases). V lost 0 bases, J lost 1 base, and 6 bases lay in between. There are 14 residues in the CDR3. CDR1 and CDR2 from the germline V gene are MNHEY and SMNVEV (reference sequence). CDR3 sequence: CASSLSGANTEAFF. CDR3 sequence (DNA): TGTGCCAGCAGTTTATCAGGGGCGAACACTGAAGCTTTCTTT.

This chain links TRBV15 with TRBJ1-3; D gene uncertain. Germline CDR1 and CDR2: LNHNV and YYDKDF (reference sequence). Trimming stripped 2 bases from V and 3 bases from J, with 11 bases between. The CDR3 is 15 amino acids. The CDR3 DNA follows: TGTGCCACCAGCAGAACCACAGCACTTGGAAACACCATATATTTT. It encodes CATSRTTALGNTIYF.

J is TRBJ2-6 and V is TRBV5-1; D unclear. With 0 bases removed from V and 1 base from J, the gap between germline ends came to 8 bases. Per germline, CDR1 SGHRS and CDR2 YFSETQ. The CDR3 runs to 16 residues. CDR3 amino acids: CASSLAVLSGANVLTF. In DNA, the CDR3 is TGCGCCAGCAGCTTGGCGGTGCTTTCTGGGGCCAACGTCCTGACTTTC.

The chain is built from TRBV4-3 and TRBJ2-1, with D possibly matching TRBD1 (5 bases). The V end lost 3 bases, the J end lost 4 bases, and 13 bases lay between the germline ends. The V gene's germline CDR1 is LGHNA and CDR2 YSLEER. The CDR3 runs 15 residues. CDR3 in DNA: TGCGCCAGCAGCCATTCTCTAGGACAATACAATGAGCAGTTCTTC. This gives the protein CASSHSLGQYNEQFF.

The J gene is TRBJ2-7, the V gene TRBV4-2; TRBD1 might be the D (5 bases). The ends were cut back, 2 bases at V and 2 bases at J, with 10 bases in the middle. The CDR3 length is 14 residues. The V gene's germline CDR1 is LGHNA and CDR2 YNFKEQ. The CDR3 reads CASSQRRGTYEQYF. CDR3 in DNA: TGTGCCAGCAGCCAAAGAAGGGGTACCTACGAGCAGTACTTC.

The V gene is TRBV29-1, the J gene TRBJ1-1; TRBD1 matches 7 bases. Per the germline V gene, CDR1 is SQVTM and CDR2 is ANQGSEA. The length of the CDR3 is 13 residues. J lost 2 bases, V lost 7 bases, and 7 bases had no gene match. CDR3 sequence reads: CSGGDRQNTEAFF. The CDR3 nucleotides are TGCAGCGGGGGGGACAGACAAAACACTGAAGCTTTCTTT.

The V and J genes are TRBV9 and TRBJ2-1; TRBD2 agrees at 7 bases. The J segment lost 3 bases and the V segment lost 0 bases, leaving 3 bases of the junction unmatched. Germline-derived CDR1 and CDR2 are SGDLS and YYNGEE. This CDR3 is built from 15 residues. As DNA, the CDR3 is TGTGCCAGCAGCGTAGCTCCGGGGGGCTACAATGAGCAGTTCTTC. It specifies CASSVAPGGYNEQFF. Combining the CDR3 with reference TRBV9 and TRBJ2-1 gives the whole variable domain DSGVTQTPKHLITATGQRVTLRCSPRSGDLSVYWYQQSLDQGLQFLIQYYNGEERAKGNILERFSAQQFPDLHSELNLSSLELGDSALYFCASSVAPGGYNEQFFGPGTRLTVL.

V is TRBV19 and J is TRBJ1-5, with a possible D match to TRBD1 (5 bases). The germline CDR1 and CDR2 sequences are LNHDA and SQIVND (reference sequence). The CDR3 runs 17 residues. The germline V and J ends were trimmed by 0 bases and 1 base, with 13 bases remaining between them. The CDR3 bases are TGTGCCAGTAGTATAGATCTCATAGGGGCAAGCAATCAGCCCCAGCATTTT. As protein: CASSIDLIGASNQPQHF.

This clone has a handful of counts. The V and J genes are TRBV7-2 and TRBJ2-7, with 11 bases identical to TRBD2. The germline V gene encodes CDR1 SGHTA and CDR2 FQGNSA. The V segment lost 1 base and the J segment 2 bases; nucleotides outside the gene matches: 1. The CDR3 length is 15 residues. Here the CDR3 reads CASSLVLAGAYEQYF. The CDR3 region has the DNA TGTGCCAGCAGCTTAGTACTAGCGGGAGCCTACGAGCAGTACTTC.

This chain connects TRBV30 to TRBJ2-7; 7 bases agree with TRBD2. CDR3 length: 12 amino acids. Germline V gene lookup returns CDR1 GTSNPN and CDR2 SVGIG (reference sequence). Trimming cost V 1 base and J 7 bases; bases outside gene matches: 4. The CDR3 sequence: CAWSGGRGEQYF. The CDR3 DNA sequence: TGTGCCTGGAGTGGAGGGAGGGGAGAGCAGTACTTC.

V usage is TRBV11-2 and J usage is TRBJ2-7; tentatively, D is TRBD2 (6 bases). Trimming pared 5 bases from V and 9 bases from J, leaving 17 bases between. The germline V gene has CDR1 SGHAT and CDR2 FQNNGV. This CDR3 spans 13 amino acids. The CDR3 loop is CASSARTGVGQYF. The CDR3 DNA sequence: TGTGCCAGCAGCGCAAGGACGGGGGTTGGGCAGTACTTC.

This clone has a handful of counts. This chain joins TRBV7-9 and TRBJ2-3, with 12 nucleotides matching TRBD2. CDR1 and CDR2 from the germline V gene are SEHNR and FQNEAQ (reference sequence). V dropped 11 bases and J dropped 3; count of bases not matched to a gene: 0. The CDR3 spans 12 residues. Here the CDR3 DNA reads TGTGCCCTAGCGGGAGGGACAGATACGCAGTATTTT. Encoded protein: CALAGGTDTQYF. Based on the CDR3 plus reference TRBV7-9 and TRBJ2-3, the full variable domain is DTGVSQNPRHKITKRGQNVTFRCDPISEHNRLYWYRQTLGQGPEFLTYFQNEAQLEKSRLLSDRFSAERPKGSFSTLEIQRTEQGDSAMYLCALAGGTDTQYFGPGTRLTVL.

In DNA, the CDR3 is TGTGCCAGCAGCCGCGTCGACCAAGAGACCCAGTACTTC. This codes for CASSRVDQETQYF. J is TRBJ2-5 and V is TRBV4-2; D is uncertain. CDR1 is LGHNA, CDR2 YNFKEQ, per germline. Trimming took 4 bases from V and 0 from J, leaving 6 bases between them. This CDR3 spans 13 amino acids.

There are a few counts of this clone. The CDR3 region is CASSLAASGRNEQYF. The CDR3 DNA reads as TGTGCCAGCAGTTTAGCTGCTAGCGGGAGAAACGAGCAGTACTTC. The V call is TRBV28, the J call TRBJ2-7; 10 bases are shared with TRBD2. CDR1 is MDHEN and CDR2 is SYDVKM in the germline V gene. The CDR3 sequence is 15 residues long. Unmatched junction bases numbered 6, after V lost 2 bases and J lost 5 bases.

The J gene is TRBJ2-2, the V gene TRBV9; D may be TRBD2 (6 bases). CDR3 length: 16 amino acids. The germline gives CDR1 SGDLS, CDR2 YYNGEE. V shed 4 bases and J shed 4 bases, with 17 bases lying between them. Here the CDR3 reads CASSSQVGGGTGELFF. Here the CDR3 DNA reads TGTGCCAGCAGCTCCCAGGTGGGAGGAGGCACCGGGGAGCTGTTTTTT.

The rearrangement uses TRBV11-2 and TRBJ2-1; 8 bases line up with TRBD1. This CDR3 is built from 16 residues. The germline V gene has CDR1 SGHAT and CDR2 FQNNGV. The V and J ends lost 3 bases and 6 bases, in that order; junction bases with no gene match: 10. The CDR3 region is CASSFTGGSTINEQFF. The CDR3 DNA follows: TGTGCCAGCAGCTTCACAGGGGGGTCAACAATCAATGAGCAGTTCTTC.

The V call is TRBV6-6, the J call TRBJ2-1; perhaps TRBD2 as D (6 bases). Germline V gene data show CDR1 as MNHNY and CDR2 as SVGAGI (reference sequence). Between the trimmed V and J ends, which lost 6 bases and 6 bases, there was a span of 9 bases. The CDR3 totals 12 residues. The CDR3 DNA is TGTGCCAGCAGGCTAGCGAGCAATGAGCAGTTCTTC. The encoded protein is CASRLASNEQFF.